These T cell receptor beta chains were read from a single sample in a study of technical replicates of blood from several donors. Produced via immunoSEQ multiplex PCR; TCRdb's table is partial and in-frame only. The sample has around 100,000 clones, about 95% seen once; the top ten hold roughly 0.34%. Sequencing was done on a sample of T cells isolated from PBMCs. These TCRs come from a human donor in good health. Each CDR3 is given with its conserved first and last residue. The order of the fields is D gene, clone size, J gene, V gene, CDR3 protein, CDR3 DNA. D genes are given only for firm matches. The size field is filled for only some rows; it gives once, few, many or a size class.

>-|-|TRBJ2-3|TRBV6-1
CASSEMFGHSTDTQYF
TGTGCCAGCAGTGAAATGTTCGGACACAGCACAGATACGCAGTATTTT
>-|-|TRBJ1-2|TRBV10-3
CAISDTRQEGYTF
TGTGCCATCAGTGACACCCGACAAGAGGGCTACACCTTC
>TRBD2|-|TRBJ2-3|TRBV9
CASSPRVLAGVSDTQYF
TGTGCCAGCAGCCCTCGAGTACTAGCGGGAGTATCAGATACGCAGTATTTT
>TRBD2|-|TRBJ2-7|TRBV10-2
CASNSGSRYEQYF
TGCGCCAGCAACAGCGGGAGCCGATACGAGCAGTACTTC
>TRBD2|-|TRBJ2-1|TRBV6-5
CASSYEWTSVKDEQFF
TGTGCCAGCAGTTACGAATGGACTAGCGTTAAGGATGAGCAGTTCTTC
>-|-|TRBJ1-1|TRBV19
CASKDAPEAEAFF
TGTGCCAGTAAGGACGCCCCGGAGGCTGAAGCTTTCTTT
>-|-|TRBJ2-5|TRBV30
CAWGGWVNQETQYF
TGTGCCTGGGGCGGGTGGGTTAACCAAGAGACCCAGTACTTC
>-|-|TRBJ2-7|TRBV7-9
CASSFGGTYEQYF
TGTGCCAGCAGCTTTGGCGGAACCTACGAGCAGTACTTC
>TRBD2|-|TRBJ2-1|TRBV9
CASSVGGGEWTNEQFF
TGTGCCAGCAGCGTAGGGGGAGGGGAGTGGACTAATGAGCAGTTCTTC
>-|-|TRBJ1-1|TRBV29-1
CSAAGGHHNEAFF
TGCAGCGCCGCTGGCGGACACCATAATGAAGCTTTCTTT
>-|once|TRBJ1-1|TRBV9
CASSAGEQNTEAFF
TGTGCCAGCAGCGCCGGGGAGCAGAACACTGAAGCTTTCTTT
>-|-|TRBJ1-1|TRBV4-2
CASSQVGNTEAFF
TGTGCCAGCAGCCAAGTCGGGAACACTGAAGCTTTCTTT
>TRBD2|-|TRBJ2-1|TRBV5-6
CASSSLTLAVLYNEQFF
TGTGCCAGCAGCTCTCTAACTCTAGCGGTCCTCTACAATGAGCAGTTCTTC
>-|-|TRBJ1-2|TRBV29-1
CSAWGVDYGYTF
TGCAGCGCATGGGGGGTGGACTATGGCTACACCTTC
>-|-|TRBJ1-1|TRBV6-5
CASSPQEYTEAFF
TGTGCCAGCAGTCCCCAGGAATACACTGAAGCTTTCTTT
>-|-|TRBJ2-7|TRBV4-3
CASSQGYRTNHEQYF
TGCGCCAGCAGCCAAGGTTACCGGACTAACCACGAGCAGTACTTC
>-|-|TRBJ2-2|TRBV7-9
CASSQGTGELFF
TGTGCCAGCAGCCAGGGAACCGGGGAGCTGTTTTTT
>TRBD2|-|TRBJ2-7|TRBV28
CASSFGLAGAYEQYF
TGTGCCAGCAGTTTCGGACTAGCGGGAGCCTACGAGCAGTACTTC
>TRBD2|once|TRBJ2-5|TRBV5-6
CASSLTSGLAWQETQYF
TGTGCCAGCAGCTTAACTAGCGGGTTGGCGTGGCAAGAGACCCAGTACTTC
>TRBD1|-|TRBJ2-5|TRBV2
CASSEVGTGKETQYF
TGTGCCAGCAGTGAAGTAGGGACAGGGAAAGAGACCCAGTACTTC
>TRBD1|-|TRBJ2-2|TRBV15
CATSKDRGTGELFF
TGTGCCACCAGCAAGGACAGGGGCACCGGGGAGCTGTTTTTT
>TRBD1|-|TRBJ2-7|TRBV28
CASSRQGTYEQYF
TGTGCCAGCAGCAGACAGGGAACCTACGAGCAGTACTTC
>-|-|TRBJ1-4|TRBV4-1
CASSPLLGRAGEKLFF
TGCGCCAGCAGCCCTCTCCTTGGACGGGCGGGTGAAAAACTGTTTTTT
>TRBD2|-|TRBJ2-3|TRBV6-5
CASTGTSGRDTQYF
TGTGCCAGCACTGGGACTAGCGGGAGAGATACGCAGTATTTT
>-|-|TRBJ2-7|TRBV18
CASSPQGIYEQYF
TGTGCCAGCTCACCGCAGGGTATCTACGAGCAGTACTTC
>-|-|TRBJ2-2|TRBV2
CASSVDRTGELFF
TGTGCCAGCAGTGTGGACAGAACCGGGGAGCTGTTTTTT
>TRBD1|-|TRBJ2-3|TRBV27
CASSSGTGLRTDTQYF
TGTGCCAGCAGTTCTGGGACAGGGTTACGCACAGATACGCAGTATTTT
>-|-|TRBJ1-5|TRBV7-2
CASSPQGTSYDQPQHF
TGTGCCAGCAGCCCCCAGGGAACCTCCTATGATCAGCCCCAGCATTTT
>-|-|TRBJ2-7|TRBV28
CASSLFTASSYEQYF
TGTGCCAGCAGTTTATTCACGGCTAGCTCCTACGAGCAGTACTTC
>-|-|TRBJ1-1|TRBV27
CASSFEGMNTEAFF
TGTGCCAGCAGTTTTGAGGGAATGAACACTGAAGCTTTCTTT
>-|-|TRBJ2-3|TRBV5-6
CASSLKTFSTDTQYF
TGTGCCAGCAGCTTGAAAACTTTTAGCACAGATACGCAGTATTTT
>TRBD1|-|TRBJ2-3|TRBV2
CASSAGTEPEPSTDTQYF
TGTGCCAGCAGCGCCGGGACAGAGCCCGAGCCTAGCACAGATACGCAGTATTTT
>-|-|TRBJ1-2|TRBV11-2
CASSLQGYGYTF
TGTGCCAGCAGCCTACAGGGCTATGGCTACACCTTC
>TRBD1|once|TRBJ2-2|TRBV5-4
CASSSGQGLNTGELFF
TGTGCCAGCAGTTCCGGACAGGGCCTGAACACCGGGGAGCTGTTTTTT
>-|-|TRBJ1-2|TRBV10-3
CAISSGMTNYGYTF
TGTGCCATCAGTTCAGGGATGACTAACTATGGCTACACCTTC
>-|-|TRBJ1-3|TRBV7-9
CASSFSYRAPSGNTIYF
TGTGCCAGCAGCTTCTCTTACAGGGCTCCTTCTGGAAACACCATATATTTT
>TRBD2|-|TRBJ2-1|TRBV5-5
CASSLRVGGSTRDEQFF
TGTGCCAGCAGCTTACGAGTGGGCGGGAGCACTCGGGATGAGCAGTTCTTC
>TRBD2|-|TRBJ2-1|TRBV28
CASSNSGLDEQFF
TGTGCCAGCAGTAATAGCGGGCTCGATGAGCAGTTCTTC
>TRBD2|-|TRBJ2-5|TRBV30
CAWSGVGGPVLETQYF
TGTGCCTGGAGTGGTGTGGGAGGGCCAGTTTTAGAGACCCAGTACTTC
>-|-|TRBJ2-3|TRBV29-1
CSVAGRTGDTQYF
TGCAGCGTTGCCGGGCGAACGGGGGATACGCAGTATTTT
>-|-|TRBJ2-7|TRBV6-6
CASSRGGSYEQYF
TGTGCCAGCAGCCGTGGAGGGTCCTACGAGCAGTACTTC
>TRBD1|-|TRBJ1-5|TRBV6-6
CASSYWGQGSDQPQHF
TGTGCCAGCAGTTACTGGGGACAGGGATCAGATCAGCCCCAGCATTTT
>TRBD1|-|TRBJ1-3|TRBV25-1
CASSAKGARSGNTIYF
TGTGCCAGCAGTGCTAAGGGGGCCCGCTCTGGAAACACCATATATTTT
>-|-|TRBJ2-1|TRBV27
CASSPTIGNEQFF
TGTGCCAGCAGTCCGACCATCGGGAATGAGCAGTTCTTC
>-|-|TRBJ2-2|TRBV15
CATSLSPGELFF
TGTGCCACCTCCTTGTCTCCCGGGGAGCTGTTTTTT
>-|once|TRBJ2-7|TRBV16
CASSPIITPGYEQYF
TGTGCCAGCAGCCCTATTATAACTCCAGGTTACGAGCAGTACTTC
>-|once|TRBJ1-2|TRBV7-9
CASSLDKYYGYTF
TGTGCCAGCAGCTTGGACAAGTACTATGGCTACACCTTC
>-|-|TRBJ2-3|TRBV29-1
CSVQGQTDTQYF
TGCAGCGTTCAGGGACAAACCGATACGCAGTATTTT
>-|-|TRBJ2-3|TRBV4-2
CASSYRLGGVTDTQYF
TGTGCCAGCAGCTACAGACTAGGAGGGGTTACAGATACGCAGTATTTT
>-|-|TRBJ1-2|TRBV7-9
CASSRGVGLYGYTF
TGTGCCAGCAGCCGGGGGGTGGGGCTCTATGGCTACACCTTC
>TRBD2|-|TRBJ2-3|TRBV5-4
CASSGTGTSFTDTQYF
TGTGCCAGCAGCGGGACCGGGACTAGCTTTACAGATACGCAGTATTTT
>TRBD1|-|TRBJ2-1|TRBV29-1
CSVMGQGYEQFF
TGCAGCGTTATGGGACAGGGGTATGAGCAGTTCTTC
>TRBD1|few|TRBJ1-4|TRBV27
CASSFTGANEKLFF
TGTGCCAGCAGTTTCACAGGGGCTAATGAAAAACTGTTTTTT
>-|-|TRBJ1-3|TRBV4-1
CASSRPLQDTIYF
TGCGCCAGCAGCCGTCCACTTCAGGACACCATATATTTT
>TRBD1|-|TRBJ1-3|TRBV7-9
CASSSTGAGNTIYF
TGTGCCAGCAGCTCGACAGGGGCTGGAAACACCATATATTTT
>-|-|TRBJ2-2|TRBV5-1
CASSLATQLNTGELFF
TGCGCCAGCAGCTTGGCTACACAGCTGAACACCGGGGAGCTGTTTTTT
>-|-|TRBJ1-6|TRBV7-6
CASSKTGVGSPLHF
TGTGCCAGCAGTAAGACGGGGGTTGGTTCACCCCTCCACTTT